Each of the 25 T cell receptor beta chains below was sequenced from the same sample in a study of OX40 agonist ivuxolimab in advanced cancers. TCRdb's table, derived via immunoSEQ multiplex PCR, lists solely in-frame clones and lacks some. This table holds tens of thousands of clones, roughly 80% found once. The material sequenced was CD4+ or CD8+ T cells sorted from blood, taken in a trial of the OX40 agonist ivuxolimab. The origin of the receptors is an adult with an advanced solid tumor such as melanoma, head and neck, liver or kidney cancer.

The V call is TRBV7-3, the J call TRBJ2-1; weak D call: TRBD1 (6 bases). The CDR3 is 14 amino acids. Deletions cut 3 bases from V and 0 bases from J, with 6 bases between. Germline CDR1 and CDR2: SGHTA and FQGTGA. The CDR3 region is CASSLDSSYNEQFF. Written as DNA, the CDR3 is TGTGCCAGCAGCTTGGACAGCTCCTACAATGAGCAGTTCTTC. Using reference TRBV7-3 and TRBJ2-1 for the parts outside the CDR3, the full variable domain is GAGVSQTPSNKVTEKGKYVELRCDPISGHTALYWYRQSLGQGPEFLIYFQGTGAADDSGLPNDRFFAVRPEGSVSTLKIQRTERGDSAVYLCASSLDSSYNEQFFGPGTRLTVL.

The chain employs TRBV27 and TRBJ2-7, with 7 nucleotides matching TRBD1. V lost 7 bases to trimming and J lost 4 bases; unmatched junction nucleotides: 10. This CDR3 has 14 residues. Germline lookup yields CDR1 MNHEY and CDR2 SMNVEV (reference sequence). CDR3 amino acids: CASNRGGREYEQYF. CDR3 coding DNA: TGTGCCAGCAACCGAGGGGGCAGGGAGTACGAGCAGTACTTC.

This clone was seen a handful of times. V usage is TRBV2 and J usage is TRBJ1-3; D is unresolved. CDR3 length: 14 amino acids. The ends were cut back, 9 bases at V and 0 bases at J, with 12 bases in the middle. CDR1 is SNHLY and CDR2 is FYNNEI in the germline V gene. In DNA, the CDR3 is TGTGCCAGTTCGTCGCAGAGCTCTGGAAACACCATATATTTT. Amino acids: CASSSQSSGNTIYF.

This sequence joins TRBV6-6 and TRBJ1-3; 7 bases align to TRBD1. The V segment lost 2 bases and the J segment 9 bases; nucleotides outside the gene matches: 7. The CDR3 covers 14 residues. Germline V gives CDR1 MNHNY, CDR2 SVGAGI (reference sequence). CDR3 region: CASSYGVAGGTIYF. DNA of the CDR3: TGTGCCAGCAGTTACGGGGTTGCAGGGGGCACCATATATTTT.

The chain combines TRBV5-1 with TRBJ2-2; D is unresolved. The germline V gene encodes CDR1 SGHRS and CDR2 YFSETQ. V lost 4 bases, J lost 5 bases, and 15 bases lay in between. This CDR3 is built from 15 residues. In nucleotides, the CDR3 is TGCGCCAGCAGCCCCCTGGGTATGGAGACCGGGGAGCTGTTTTTT. This gives the protein CASSPLGMETGELFF. The complete variable domain, with remaining parts taken from reference TRBV5-1 and TRBJ2-2, reads KAGVTQTPRYLIKTRGQQVTLSCSPISGHRSVSWYQQTPGQGLQFLFEYFSETQRNKGNFPGRFSGRQFSNSRSEMNVSTLELGDSALYLCASSPLGMETGELFFGEGSRLTVL.

The chain uses TRBV29-1 and TRBJ2-6; no firm D call. Looked up from germline, CDR1 is SQVTM and CDR2 is ANQGSEA. Trimming took off 5 bases at V and 0 bases at J, with 11 bases between the two ends. This CDR3 is built from 15 residues. This CDR3 reads CSVREPISGANVLTF. CDR3 nucleotide sequence: TGCAGCGTTCGAGAGCCTATCTCTGGGGCCAACGTCCTGACTTTC. The variable domain in full, completed from reference TRBV29-1 and TRBJ2-6, reads SAVISQKPSRDICQRGTSLTIQCQVDSQVTMMFWYRQQPGQSLTLIATANQGSEATYESGFVIDKFPISRPNLTFSTLTVSNMSPEDSSIYLCSVREPISGANVLTFGAGSRLTVL.

This chain uses TRBV6-4 with TRBJ1-5; 7 nucleotides match TRBD1. The germline CDR1 and CDR2 sequences are MRHNA and SNTAGT. Trimming removed 5 bases from V and 6 bases from J; junction bases left unmatched: 4. The CDR3 loop spans 13 amino acids. The CDR3, as DNA: TGTGCCAGCAGTCCAGACAGGGTTCAGCCCCAGCATTTT. Amino acids: CASSPDRVQPQHF.

This clone was found a few times. The chain employs TRBV6-6 and TRBJ1-3; D gene unclear. V was trimmed by 1 base and J by 0 bases, leaving 10 bases between them. There are 16 residues in the CDR3. Per germline, CDR1 MNHNY and CDR2 SVGAGI (reference sequence). The CDR3 DNA reads as TGTGCCAGCAGTTACTACGGCAGGAGCTCTGGAAACACCATATATTTT. It translates to CASSYYGRSSGNTIYF.

The V and J genes are TRBV2 and TRBJ1-3, with D perhaps matching TRBD1 (6 bases). Per germline, CDR1 SNHLY and CDR2 FYNNEI. The CDR3 length is 15 residues. Trimming removed 0 bases at V and 2 bases at J, with 8 bases between. The chain's CDR3 is CASSEAGGPGNTIYF. DNA for the CDR3: TGTGCCAGCAGTGAAGCAGGGGGACCTGGAAACACCATATATTTT. Full variable domain (remainder filled in from reference TRBV2 and TRBJ1-3): EPEVTQTPSHQVTQMGQEVILRCVPISNHLYFYWYRQILGQKVEFLVSFYNNEISEKSEIFDDQFSVERPDGSNFTLKIRSTKLEDSAMYFCASSEAGGPGNTIYFGEGSWLTVV.

This chain connects TRBV7-6 to TRBJ2-3, with 9 bases aligning to TRBD2. Per germline, CDR1 SGHVS and CDR2 FNYEAQ. Trimming cost V 3 bases and J 7 bases; bases outside gene matches: 8. This CDR3 region has 15 residues. The CDR3 is CASSLGGSGGYTQYF. The CDR3 DNA reads TGTGCCAGCAGCTTGGGAGGTAGCGGGGGATATACGCAGTATTTT.

The V call is TRBV9, the J call TRBJ2-1; TRBD2 agrees at 7 bases. CDR3 length: 15 amino acids. Germline CDR1 reads SGDLS; CDR2 reads YYNGEE. V gave up 0 bases and J gave up 4 bases; unmatched junction bases: 4. The CDR3 loop reads CASSVDSGSYNEQFF. CDR3 nucleotides: TGTGCCAGCAGCGTAGATAGCGGGTCGTACAATGAGCAGTTCTTC.

The V gene is TRBV7-9, the J gene TRBJ2-4; TRBD1 or TRBD2 may be the D gene (6 bases each). The CDR3 sequence is 15 residues long. Trimming shortened V by 4 bases and J by 9 bases, and 19 bases separated the two germline ends. From germline, CDR1 is SEHNR and CDR2 FQNEAQ (reference sequence). The CDR3, as DNA: TGTGCCAGCAGCTCCCGCGGGGCAGGAGGGGGCATTCAGTACTTC. This encodes CASSSRGAGGGIQYF.

CDR3: CASSQDGVTYEQYF. DNA of the CDR3: TGTGCCAGCAGCCAAGATGGGGTTACCTACGAGCAGTACTTC. This chain uses TRBV14 with TRBJ2-7; D uncertain. The V and J ends lost 0 bases and 2 bases respectively, with 8 bases between them. CDR3 length: 14 amino acids. The germline V gene has CDR1 SGHDN and CDR2 FVKESK.

The chain links TRBV6-5 to TRBJ2-5; D is possibly TRBD1 (5 bases). The CDR3 has 15 amino acids. Per germline, CDR1 MNHEY and CDR2 SVGAGI. V lost 0 bases to trimming and J lost 4 bases, with 12 bases between them. This CDR3 reads CASSYSVAGRETQYF. The CDR3 bases are TGTGCCAGCAGTTACTCAGTGGCAGGGCGAGAGACCCAGTACTTC.

This sequence joins TRBV6-6 and TRBJ1-2, with 7 bases lining up with TRBD1. V was pared by 6 bases and J by 7 bases, with 8 bases of the junction left unmatched. Germline CDR1 and CDR2: MNHNY and SVGAGI (reference sequence). CDR3 length: 13 residues. CDR3 in DNA: TGTGCCAGCAGCCCGCCGACAGGGTTTGGCTACACCTTC. Translation gives CASSPPTGFGYTF.

This chain links TRBV7-3 with TRBJ1-1; 7 nucleotides align to TRBD1. Per the germline V gene, CDR1 is SGHTA and CDR2 is FQGTGA. There are 14 residues in the CDR3. J was trimmed by 0 bases and V by 6 bases; bases with no gene match: 4. CDR3 region: CASSSTGLNTEAFF. The CDR3, as DNA: TGTGCCAGCAGTTCGACAGGGTTGAACACTGAAGCTTTCTTT.

The V call is TRBV18, the J call TRBJ2-2, with D unclear. CDR1 is KGHSH, CDR2 LQKENI, per germline. V was trimmed by 3 bases and J by 0 bases, leaving 11 bases between them. This CDR3 is built from 16 residues. Here the CDR3 reads CASSPNPQPNTGELFF. The CDR3 DNA reads as TGTGCCAGCTCACCTAACCCCCAGCCGAACACCGGGGAGCTGTTTTTT.

This rearrangement joins TRBV6-6 to TRBJ1-1; tentatively, D is TRBD1 (5 bases). With 7 bases removed from V and 0 bases from J, the gap between germline ends came to 12 bases. The CDR3 sequence is 14 residues long. The germline V gene encodes CDR1 MNHNY and CDR2 SVGAGI (reference sequence). CDR3 sequence (DNA): TGTGCCAGCACCTCCCCGGGGGTGAACACTGAAGCTTTCTTT. It is translated as CASTSPGVNTEAFF.

This clone was recorded only once. This chain links TRBV7-2 with TRBJ2-3; the D is unclear. CDR1 is SGHTA, CDR2 FQGNSA, per germline. The CDR3 is made up of 11 amino acids. Trimming removed 5 bases from V and 5 bases from J, with 5 bases in between. The CDR3: CASSVQDTQYF. The CDR3 DNA reads TGTGCCAGCAGCGTTCAAGATACGCAGTATTTT.

The sample holds a few counts of this clone. The gene calls are TRBV9 and TRBJ2-3, with 10 bases identical to TRBD2. With 3 bases clipped from V and 6 bases from J, the junction kept 16 bases outside the gene matches. This CDR3 has 18 residues. Germline V lookup: CDR1 SGDLS, CDR2 YYNGEE. CDR3 DNA sequence: TGTGCCAGCAGCGAGGGGGCTAGCGGGGGACCCGTGGGCGATACGCAGTATTTT. Its protein is CASSEGASGGPVGDTQYF. Drawing the rest from reference TRBV9 and TRBJ2-3, the complete variable domain is DSGVTQTPKHLITATGQRVTLRCSPRSGDLSVYWYQQSLDQGLQFLIQYYNGEERAKGNILERFSAQQFPDLHSELNLSSLELGDSALYFCASSEGASGGPVGDTQYFGPGTRLTVL.

CDR3 nucleotides: TGTGCCAGCAGTTACTCCTCGACAGGGTCAGTCTATGGCTACACCTTC. Translated, it gives CASSYSSTGSVYGYTF. The gene calls are TRBV6-5 and TRBJ1-2, with 7 bases that match TRBD1. V was pared by 0 bases and J by 4 bases, with 8 bases of the junction left unmatched. In germline, CDR1 is MNHEY, CDR2 SVGAGI. This CDR3 region has 16 residues.

The chain couples TRBV9 to TRBJ2-4, with D perhaps given as TRBD1 or TRBD2 (5 bases each). Germline-derived CDR1 and CDR2 are SGDLS and YYNGEE. The CDR3 spans 13 residues. With 1 base removed from V and 7 bases from J, the gap between germline ends came to 9 bases. DNA for the CDR3: TGTGCCAGCAGCGTATGGGACGGGAACATTCAGTACTTC. Encoded protein: CASSVWDGNIQYF. The full variable domain, in which reference TRBV9 and TRBJ2-4 provide the parts outside the CDR3, is DSGVTQTPKHLITATGQRVTLRCSPRSGDLSVYWYQQSLDQGLQFLIQYYNGEERAKGNILERFSAQQFPDLHSELNLSSLELGDSALYFCASSVWDGNIQYFGAGTRLSVL.

The rearrangement joins TRBV4-2 to TRBJ2-1, with D possibly being TRBD2 (5 bases). Germline CDR1 reads LGHNA; CDR2 reads YNFKEQ. With 0 bases removed from V and 6 bases from J, the gap between germline ends came to 12 bases. This CDR3 is built from 15 residues. CDR3 protein: CASSQDFLAPNEQFF. CDR3 DNA: TGTGCCAGCAGCCAAGATTTCCTAGCCCCCAATGAGCAGTTCTTC.

This chain joins TRBV10-2 and TRBJ2-7; 9 positions agree with TRBD1. Germline V gives CDR1 WSHSY, CDR2 SAAADI. CDR3 size: 14 residues. The V gene end was trimmed by 6 bases and the J gene end by 2 bases; junction bases not matched to a gene: 5. CDR3 in DNA: TGCGCCAGCAGGGTGGGACAGGGTACCTACGAGCAGTACTTC. This encodes CASRVGQGTYEQYF.

The sample holds a few counts of this clone. The chain is built from TRBV29-1 and TRBJ1-1; D is undetermined. Germline lookup yields CDR1 SQVTM and CDR2 ANQGSEA. The ends were cut back, 4 bases at V and 11 bases at J, with 14 bases in the middle. This CDR3 has 11 residues. DNA of the CDR3: TGCAGCGTTGCCATTTATCCCCAGGCTTTCTTT. It is translated as CSVAIYPQAFF.